This paragraph covers one T cell receptor beta chain sequence. The data derive from a study of blood T cell repertoires in COVID-19. Study at large: There were acute and convalescent COVID-19 samples, and they came from the United States, Italy and Spain.

Enrollees, about 18 to 89 years old, lived in 24 US areas. Germline CDR1 and CDR2: MDHEN and SYDVKM. The CDR3 has 22 residues. Unmatched junction bases numbered 30, after V lost 5 bases and J lost 6 bases. The method was immunoSEQ multiplex PCR; TCRdb's version includes in-frame clones alone and lacks a portion of them. The repertoire has a few hundred thousand clones, 80% to 85% of them found once; the top ten carry approximately 3.6%. The sequencing sample was made of PBMCs or T cells enriched from blood (not recorded which). The chain links TRBV28 to TRBJ2-7; 11 nucleotides agree with TRBD1. The source is a man between 45 and 60 years old who had recovered from COVID-19. CDR3 protein: CASSPQTWDRGAPINGFSEQYF. The CDR3 bases are TGTGCCAGCAGTCCTCAAACCTGGGACAGGGGGGCCCCCATCAATGGTTTCAGCGAGCAGTACTTC.